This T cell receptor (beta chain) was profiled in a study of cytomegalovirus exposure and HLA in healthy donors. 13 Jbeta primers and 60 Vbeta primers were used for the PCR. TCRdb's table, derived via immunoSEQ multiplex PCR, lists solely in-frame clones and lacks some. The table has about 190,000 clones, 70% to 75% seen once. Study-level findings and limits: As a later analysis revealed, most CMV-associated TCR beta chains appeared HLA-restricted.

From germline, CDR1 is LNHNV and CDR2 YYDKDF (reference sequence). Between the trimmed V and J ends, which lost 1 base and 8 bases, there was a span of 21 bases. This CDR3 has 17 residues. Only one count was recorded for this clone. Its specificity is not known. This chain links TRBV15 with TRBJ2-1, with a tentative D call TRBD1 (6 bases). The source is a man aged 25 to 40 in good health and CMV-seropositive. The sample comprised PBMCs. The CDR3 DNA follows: TGTGCCACCAGCAGAGGTATCGGACAGTCCCCTTCCCATGAGCAGTTCTTC. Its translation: CATSRGIGQSPSHEQFF.